Below are 12 T cell receptor beta chains sequenced from a single sample in a study of human T cells and chemical hapten exposure. What the library attached to individual cDNA molecules were unique molecular identifiers. TCRdb reprocessed the reads with MiXCR, giving one entry per CDR3 protein. The sample holds more than 100,000 distinct CDR3 sequences, less than 10% seen once. The authors' total RNA extraction used unfractionated whole blood. Sample: whole blood. The receptor source for this set is a human donor in good health. Some clones in this sample may be carry-over from other donors' samples.

In this sample, this clonotype turned up a few times. The chain employs TRBV5-1 and TRBJ2-2, with D tentatively TRBD2 (5 bases). V was pared by 5 bases and J by 7 bases, with 18 bases between. In germline, CDR1 is SGHRS, CDR2 YFSETQ. The CDR3 has 15 residues. The CDR3 spells CASSSEGQVDGELFF. In DNA, the CDR3 is TGCGCCAGCAGTTCTGAGGGCCAAGTCGACGGGGAGCTGTTTTTT. Combining the CDR3 with reference TRBV5-1 and TRBJ2-2 gives the whole variable domain KAGVTQTPRYLIKTRGQQVTLSCSPISGHRSVSWYQQTPGQGLQFLFEYFSETQRNKGNFPGRFSGRQFSNSRSEMNVSTLELGDSALYLCASSSEGQVDGELFFGEGSRLTVL.

There are many counts of this clonotype. The rearrangement joins TRBV27 to TRBJ1-2; possible D gene TRBD1, 6 bases. Trimming took off 0 bases at V and 5 bases at J, with 16 bases between the two ends. CDR3 length: 16 residues. The germline CDR1 and CDR2 sequences are MNHEY and SMNVEV (reference sequence). The CDR3 reads CASSLSPGGPVYGYTF. The CDR3, as DNA: TGTGCCAGCAGTTTATCTCCCGGGGGCCCGGTGTATGGCTACACCTTC.

In this sample, this clonotype turned up many times. This chain uses TRBV29-1 with TRBJ2-5; the D gene is possibly TRBD1 (6 bases). Looked up from germline, CDR1 is SQVTM and CDR2 is ANQGSEA. CDR3 size: 13 residues. Deletions cut 7 bases from V and 1 base from J, with 13 bases between. DNA for the CDR3: TGCAGCGCTTTGGGACACCTCCAAGAGACCCAGTACTTC. Protein: CSALGHLQETQYF.

The V call is TRBV15, the J call TRBJ2-7, with 9 nucleotides matching TRBD2. V shed 1 base, J shed 5 bases, and the junction held 9 bases outside the gene matches. The germline gives CDR1 LNHNV, CDR2 YYDKDF (reference sequence). The length of the CDR3 is 16 residues. The CDR3 is CATSRAFPGTSHEQYF. CDR3 in DNA: TGTGCCACCAGCAGAGCATTCCCCGGGACTAGCCACGAGCAGTACTTC.

This clonotype appeared many times. The V call is TRBV5-7, the J call TRBJ2-1, with 12 bases matching TRBD2. TRBV5-7 is classed as an ORF, of uncertain function. The ends lost 2 bases at V and 8 bases at J; junction bases unmatched: 8. The CDR3 runs 16 residues. CDR3 bases: TGTGCCAGCAGCTTAACTGCTAGCGGGAGGGCCGATGAGCAGTTCTTC. As protein: CASSLTASGRADEQFF.

This clonotype has at least ten counts. Here the CDR3 reads CSARDLGGKWDYGYTF. DNA for the CDR3: TGCAGTGCTAGAGATCTTGGGGGGAAATGGGACTATGGCTACACCTTC. The V and J genes are TRBV20-1 and TRBJ1-2; D is possibly TRBD1 (5 bases). CDR1 is DFQATT and CDR2 is SNEGSKA in the germline V gene (reference sequence). The CDR3 consists of 16 residues. V lost 0 bases to trimming and J lost 3 bases, with 17 bases between them.

The rearrangement uses TRBV6-5 and TRBJ2-5, with D possibly TRBD2 on 6 matching bases. From germline, CDR1 is MNHEY and CDR2 SVGAGI. This CDR3 is built from 14 residues. V lost 5 bases and J 4 bases, leaving 14 bases between the germline ends. CDR3 DNA sequence: TGTGCCAGCAGTAAGGAGGGACGGGTAGAGACCCAGTACTTC. Translation: CASSKEGRVETQYF.

V is TRBV9 and J is TRBJ1-2; 7 bases line up with TRBD1. The CDR3 consists of 14 residues. From germline, CDR1 is SGDLS and CDR2 YYNGEE. V lost 0 bases to trimming and J lost 4 bases; unmatched junction nucleotides: 3. CDR3 DNA sequence: TGTGCCAGCAGCGTAGGACAGGGCGGCTATGGCTACACCTTC. Encoded protein: CASSVGQGGYGYTF.

There are a few counts of this clonotype. This chain joins TRBV18 and TRBJ1-1; D remains unclear. Trimming pared 4 bases from V and 0 bases from J, leaving 15 bases between. Germline CDR1 and CDR2: KGHSH and LQKENI. This CDR3 is 16 amino acids long. CDR3 nucleotide sequence: TGTGCCAGCTCACTCGGATTACATGGCGTGAACACTGAAGCTTTCTTT. Encoded protein: CASSLGLHGVNTEAFF.

This clonotype was counted many times. The J gene is TRBJ1-3, the V gene TRBV18; 10 bases agree with TRBD1. CDR3 length: 16 amino acids. Germline V lookup: CDR1 KGHSH, CDR2 LQKENI. V shed 2 bases and J 4 bases; nucleotides not matched to a gene: 5. The CDR3: CASSPSGQGTGNTIYF. The CDR3, as DNA: TGTGCCAGCTCACCATCGGGACAGGGGACGGGAAACACCATATATTTT.

This clonotype was observed many times. V gene TRBV20-1 combines with J gene TRBJ2-3, with D maybe TRBD2 (5 bases). Germline V gene sequence: CDR1 DFQATT, CDR2 SNEGSKA (reference sequence). The CDR3 consists of 11 residues. Trimming shortened V by 3 bases and J by 6 bases, and 7 bases separated the two germline ends. CDR3 sequence (DNA): TGCAGTGCTAGCGGCGGGGATACGCAGTATTTT. Encoded protein: CSASGGDTQYF.

V is TRBV5-1 and J is TRBJ1-1; maybe TRBD1 (5 bases). The CDR3 is made up of 13 amino acids. Germline lookup yields CDR1 SGHRS and CDR2 YFSETQ. V gave up 2 bases and J gave up 6 bases, with 11 bases separating them. The CDR3 loop reads CASSFQGSAEAFF. CDR3 in DNA: TGCGCCAGCAGCTTCCAGGGTTCGGCTGAAGCTTTCTTT.